The 9 T cell receptor beta chains below were found in one sample sequenced in a study of blood T cell repertoires in COVID-19. Profiled with immunoSEQ multiplex PCR; TCRdb holds only in-frame clones, not every one. The table lists under 150,000 clones, approximately 87% of them singletons, with approximately 2.5% in the top ten. Sequenced: peripheral blood. These receptors were collected from a man younger than 45 with acute or convalescent COVID-19.

This clone was counted between two and nine times. The chain has TRBV4-1 and TRBJ1-5; 11 bases line up with TRBD1. Germline CDR1 and CDR2: MGHRA and YSYEKL. This CDR3 region has 15 residues. J lost 7 bases, V lost 5 bases, and 7 bases had no gene match. CDR3 coding DNA: TGCGCCAGCAGCTTGGACAGGGGGCTGGGACAGCCCCAGCATTTT. Translated: CASSLDRGLGQPQHF.

The chain couples TRBV27 to TRBJ1-1; 9 positions match TRBD1. The CDR3 totals 18 residues. After removal of 1 base from V and 5 bases from J, the junction contained 14 bases not matched to a gene. Germline loops: CDR1 MNHEY, CDR2 SMNVEV (reference sequence). CDR3 nucleotide sequence: TGTGCCAGCAGTTTATTCCGCCCCCTCCGGGACAGGGCTACTGAAGCTTTCTTT. It codes for CASSLFRPLRDRATEAFF.

The chain joins TRBV6-5 to TRBJ2-7; 11 bases align to TRBD2. This CDR3 is built from 14 residues. In germline, CDR1 is MNHEY, CDR2 SVGAGI. V lost 5 bases to trimming and J lost 2 bases; unmatched junction nucleotides: 2. In DNA form, the CDR3 reads TGTGCCAGCAGTCGTAGCGGGGGGGCCTACGAGCAGTACTTC. This sequence encodes CASSRSGGAYEQYF.

The rearrangement joins TRBV19 to TRBJ2-5; 10 positions agree with TRBD2. Trimming cost V 5 bases and J 5 bases; bases outside gene matches: 5. The length of the CDR3 is 14 residues. Germline assignment: CDR1 LNHDA and CDR2 SQIVND (reference sequence). CDR3 protein: CASSGLADFETQYF. As DNA, the CDR3 is TGTGCCAGTAGTGGACTAGCGGACTTCGAGACCCAGTACTTC.

The chain recombines TRBV9 with TRBJ1-2; TRBD1 is a possible D gene (6 bases). Trimming took 0 bases from V and 2 from J, leaving 8 bases between them. CDR3 length: 14 amino acids. The germline gives CDR1 SGDLS, CDR2 YYNGEE. CDR3: CASSVGQGNYGYTF. DNA for the CDR3: TGTGCCAGCAGCGTAGGGCAGGGGAACTATGGCTACACCTTC.

The V and J genes are TRBV5-1 and TRBJ2-1, with 9 positions matching TRBD2. V shed 3 bases, J shed 0 bases, and the junction held 4 bases outside the gene matches. CDR3 length equals 16 residues. From germline, CDR1 is SGHRS and CDR2 YFSETQ. In DNA, the CDR3 is TGCGCCAGCAGCTGGACTAGCGACAGCTCCTACAATGAGCAGTTCTTC. This sequence encodes CASSWTSDSSYNEQFF.

The rearrangement joins TRBV30 to TRBJ1-2; TRBD1 aligns across 7 bases. CDR3 length: 13 amino acids. The germline V gene encodes CDR1 GTSNPN and CDR2 SVGIG (reference sequence). V was pared by 7 bases and J by 2 bases, with 7 bases of the junction left unmatched. The CDR3 loop is CALGQLQNYGYTF. CDR3 nucleotide sequence: TGTGCCTTGGGACAGCTCCAAAACTATGGCTACACCTTC.

The CDR3 coding sequence is TGCGCCAGCAGTGAGTCGTACACGGGATTGAATGAGCAGTTCTTC. As protein: CASSESYTGLNEQFF. V usage is TRBV10-2 and J usage is TRBJ2-1, with TRBD2 as a possible D gene (5 bases). CDR3 length: 15 amino acids. The V gene lost 0 bases and the J gene lost 7 bases, with 13 bases spanning the gap. Germline-derived CDR1 and CDR2 are WSHSY and SAAADI.

The chain has TRBV7-9 and TRBJ1-6; no firm D call. The V gene lost 2 bases and the J gene lost 3 bases, with 11 bases spanning the gap. CDR3 length: 16 residues. CDR1 and CDR2 from the germline V gene are SEHNR and FQNEAQ (reference sequence). In DNA form, the CDR3 reads TGTGCCAGCAGCTTAATTGCGGCTTACTATAATTCACCCCTCCACTTT. Translated, it gives CASSLIAAYYNSPLHF.